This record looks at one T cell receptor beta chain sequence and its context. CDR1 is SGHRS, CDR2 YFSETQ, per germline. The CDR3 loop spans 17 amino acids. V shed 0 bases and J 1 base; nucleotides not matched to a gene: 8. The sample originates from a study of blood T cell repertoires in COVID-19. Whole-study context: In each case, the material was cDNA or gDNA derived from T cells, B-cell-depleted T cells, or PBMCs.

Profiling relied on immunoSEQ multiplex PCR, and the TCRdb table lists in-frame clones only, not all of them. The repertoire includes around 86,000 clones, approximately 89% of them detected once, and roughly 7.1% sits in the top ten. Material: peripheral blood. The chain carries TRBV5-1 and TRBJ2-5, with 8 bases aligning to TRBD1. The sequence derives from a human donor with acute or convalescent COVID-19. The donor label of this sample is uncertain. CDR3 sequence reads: CASSLAQAGGFQETQYF. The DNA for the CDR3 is TGCGCCAGCAGCTTGGCCCAGGCAGGGGGCTTCCAAGAGACCCAGTACTTC.